The 17 T cell receptor beta chains in this list originate from one sample, sequenced in a study of CD8+ T cells in alopecia areata. Treatment meaning: oral pan-JAK inhibitor, 5-10 mg twice daily. It was cDNA, reverse transcribed from extracted RNA, that served as the sequencing template. Repertoires were generated with immunoSEQ multiplex PCR, while TCRdb's copy carries only in-frame clones and drops some. The sample consists of around 190,000 clones, 55% to 70% of them appearing once. Here the sequenced sample was CD4+ T cells sorted from blood, taken at week 4, from a patient treated with tofacitinib. The receptor source for this set is a human donor with alopecia areata.

The rearrangement joins TRBV2 to TRBJ1-1; D not resolved. In germline, CDR1 is SNHLY, CDR2 FYNNEI. V lost 2 bases and J lost 2, with 6 bases in between. This CDR3 has 13 amino acids. The CDR3 loop is CASSEQPNTEAFF. CDR3 DNA sequence: TGTGCCAGCAGTGAACAGCCTAACACTGAAGCTTTCTTT.

The gene calls are TRBV29-1 and TRBJ2-3; D not resolved. From germline, CDR1 is SQVTM and CDR2 ANQGSEA. CDR3 length: 12 residues. Trimming cost V 4 bases and J 4 bases, with 9 bases left between them. The CDR3 DNA reads TGCAGCGTTGTTCTGGGCTCAGATACGCAGTATTTT. Translating gives CSVVLGSDTQYF.

The CDR3 nucleotides read TGTGCCAGCAGTGAAAGGCCGGCAAATGAGCAGTTCTTC. Residues: CASSERPANEQFF. The chain couples TRBV6-1 to TRBJ2-1; D remains unclear. Germline CDR1 is MNHNS and CDR2 is SASEGT. The CDR3 spans 13 residues. Trimming cost V 2 bases and J 7 bases, with 9 bases left between them.

In this sample, this clone turned up once. The chain is built from TRBV6-6 and TRBJ2-2, with D perhaps given as TRBD1 or TRBD2 (5 bases each). Germline CDR1 and CDR2: MNHNY and SVGAGI (reference sequence). Trimming pared 3 bases from V and 7 bases from J, leaving 12 bases between. The CDR3 runs to 14 residues. CDR3 residues: CASSYGTGHGELFF. CDR3 nucleotides: TGTGCCAGCAGTTATGGGACCGGACACGGGGAGCTGTTTTTT.

This clone was seen a handful of times. The V gene is TRBV7-9, the J gene TRBJ2-7; perhaps TRBD2 as D (6 bases). Germline-derived CDR1 and CDR2 are SEHNR and FQNEAQ (reference sequence). CDR3 length: 15 amino acids. V was trimmed by 5 bases and J by 5 bases, leaving 19 bases between them. The CDR3 DNA follows: TGTGCCAGCAGCCCCTCACCTCAGGGACTTGACGAGCAGTACTTC. Amino acids: CASSPSPQGLDEQYF.

This chain connects TRBV6-6 to TRBJ2-7; unclear D gene. The germline V gene has CDR1 MNHNY and CDR2 SVGAGI (reference sequence). There are 15 residues in the CDR3. V lost 9 bases to trimming and J lost 0 bases, with 18 bases between them. The CDR3 bases are TGTGCCAGTCCCTTGACTCCTCAGAGCTCCTACGAGCAGTACTTC. Translating it yields CASPLTPQSSYEQYF.

The chain joins TRBV2 to TRBJ2-3; the D is unclear. CDR3 size: 12 residues. The V gene lost 4 bases and the J gene lost 4 bases, with 6 bases spanning the gap. Germline values: CDR1 SNHLY, CDR2 FYNNEI. Here the CDR3 DNA reads TGTGCCAGCAGTGTTAGCCCAGATACGCAGTATTTT. Residues: CASSVSPDTQYF.

The rearrangement uses TRBV5-1 and TRBJ1-5, with a possible D match to TRBD1 (5 bases). The CDR3 totals 13 residues. The germline gives CDR1 SGHRS, CDR2 YFSETQ. Deletions cut 4 bases from V and 7 bases from J, with 12 bases between. The chain's CDR3 is CASSKGDRQPQHF. CDR3 coding DNA: TGCGCCAGCAGCAAAGGGGATCGACAGCCCCAGCATTTT. Full variable domain (remainder filled in from reference TRBV5-1 and TRBJ1-5): KAGVTQTPRYLIKTRGQQVTLSCSPISGHRSVSWYQQTPGQGLQFLFEYFSETQRNKGNFPGRFSGRQFSNSRSEMNVSTLELGDSALYLCASSKGDRQPQHFGDGTRLSIL.

The gene calls are TRBV30 and TRBJ1-2; D unclear. Deletions cut 8 bases from V and 5 bases from J, with 18 bases between. Germline values: CDR1 GTSNPN, CDR2 SVGIG (reference sequence). This CDR3 is built from 13 residues. The DNA of the CDR3 is TGTGCCCGCACGGAATCTTCACTTTATGGCTACACCTTC. Translating gives CARTESSLYGYTF.

The count of this clone is one. The V and J genes are TRBV7-2 and TRBJ2-5; a weak D match, TRBD2 (6 bases). Between the trimmed V and J ends, which lost 5 bases and 1 base, there was a span of 14 bases. The germline V gene has CDR1 SGHTA and CDR2 FQGNSA. This CDR3 comprises 15 residues. The CDR3 region is CASSLRRTTQETQYF. Here the CDR3 DNA reads TGTGCCAGCAGCCTCCGCCGGACTACCCAAGAGACCCAGTACTTC.

The V and J genes are TRBV5-1 and TRBJ2-1; D may be TRBD1 (7 bases). The CDR3 consists of 15 residues. The V end was cut by 1 base, the J end by 1 base, with 9 bases between. The germline CDR1 and CDR2 sequences are SGHRS and YFSETQ. The CDR3 loop reads CASSLQGGSYNEQFF. The CDR3 DNA follows: TGCGCCAGCAGCTTGCAGGGGGGATCCTACAATGAGCAGTTCTTC.

The chain recombines TRBV4-1 with TRBJ2-4; D is possibly TRBD2 (5 bases). The V and J ends lost 2 bases and 1 base respectively, with 9 bases between them. Germline CDR1 MGHRA, CDR2 YSYEKL. The CDR3 loop spans 15 amino acids. The CDR3 nucleotides read TGCGCCAGCAGCCAACTCTCGGGGGCCAAAAACATTCAGTACTTC. Translating it yields CASSQLSGAKNIQYF.

This clone was recorded a few times. The V gene is TRBV7-9, the J gene TRBJ1-4; no definite D call. This CDR3 has 12 residues. CDR1 and CDR2 from the germline V gene are SEHNR and FQNEAQ (reference sequence). V shed 5 bases and J shed 8 bases, with 9 bases lying between them. CDR3 in amino acids: CASSPKTEKLFF. CDR3 nucleotides: TGTGCCAGCAGCCCGAAGACAGAAAAACTGTTTTTT.

The chain has TRBV5-4 and TRBJ2-7; 7 bases fit TRBD1. V shed 0 bases and J 7 bases; nucleotides not matched to a gene: 10. This CDR3 has 15 residues. Germline CDR1 and CDR2: SGHNT and YYREEE (reference sequence). The CDR3 bases are TGTGCCAGCAGCTTGGCAGGACAGGTAGGACGGGAGCAGTACTTC. Translation: CASSLAGQVGREQYF.

The chain employs TRBV7-9 and TRBJ1-1; tentative D call: TRBD1 (6 bases). The germline gives CDR1 SEHNR, CDR2 FQNEAQ (reference sequence). V lost 0 bases to trimming and J lost 2 bases, with 13 bases between them. CDR3 size: 16 residues. Here the CDR3 DNA reads TGTGCCAGCAGCTTAGCGTTGGGGGCGATTAACACTGAAGCTTTCTTT. It specifies CASSLALGAINTEAFF.

This chain links TRBV27 with TRBJ1-1; possible D gene TRBD1, 6 bases. CDR1 MNHEY and CDR2 SMNVEV come from the germline V gene (reference sequence). Trimming removed 2 bases at V and 7 bases at J, with 14 bases between. This CDR3 comprises 14 residues. The CDR3 region has the DNA TGTGCCAGCAGTTTAGGCAGGGGCCGGAGTGAAGCTTTCTTT. As protein: CASSLGRGRSEAFF.

This clone was picked up a small number of times. The V call is TRBV6-1, the J call TRBJ1-2; D possibly corresponds to TRBD1 (6 bases). Per the germline V gene, CDR1 is MNHNS and CDR2 is SASEGT. The V gene lost 1 base and the J gene lost 8 bases, with 14 bases spanning the gap. The CDR3 is 14 residues long. DNA of the CDR3: TGTGCCAGCAGTGAAGTTCGGGGGCAGGAGGGCTACACCTTC. Translating gives CASSEVRGQEGYTF.